These 3 T cell receptor beta chains originate from one sample sequenced in a study of identical twins (dated by TCRdb to the mid-2010s). Library preparation employed 5' RACE. Sequencing was carried out with an Illumina HiSeq 2000. Using fastp at Q25 and MiXCR, TCRdb reprocessed the public reads and kept productive beta chains. One record per CDR3 amino acid sequence lists the most common genes and DNA. A total of 1.5 million to 2 million distinct CDR3 sequences appear in this sample, less than 40% of them only once. The ten largest clones take up approximately 0.29% of the sample. Sequenced material: cord blood. These receptors came from a newborn girl in good health.

The rearrangement uses TRBV20-1 and TRBJ2-7; D possibly uses TRBD1 or TRBD2 (5 bases each). Germline CDR1 and CDR2: DFQATT and SNEGSKA (reference sequence). V was clipped by 1 base and J by 7 bases, with 14 bases between them. CDR3 length: 13 amino acids. CDR3 DNA sequence: TGCAGTGCTAGAGCGGGGCCATACAATGAGCAGTACTTC. Translating it yields CSARAGPYNEQYF.

The V gene is TRBV27, the J gene TRBJ1-1; tentative D call: TRBD1 (6 bases). This CDR3 has 15 amino acids. With 5 bases removed from V and 0 bases from J, the gap between germline ends came to 13 bases. Germline CDR1 and CDR2: MNHEY and SMNVEV (reference sequence). CDR3 region: CASSPGARMNTEAFF. The DNA of the CDR3 is TGTGCCAGCAGTCCAGGGGCCCGCATGAACACTGAAGCTTTCTTT.

The table lists this clonotype with many counts. V usage is TRBV6-2 or TRBV6-3 and J usage is TRBJ2-7; D gene unclear. Trimming removed 3 bases from V and 2 bases from J, with 8 bases in between. Germline V gene sequence: CDR1 MNHEY, CDR2 SVGEGT. The CDR3 contains 13 residues. The CDR3 sequence is CASSYPLAYEQYF. CDR3 nucleotide sequence: TGTGCCAGCAGTTATCCTCTAGCCTACGAGCAGTACTTC.